This T cell receptor beta chain was found in a study of technical replicates of blood from several donors. Method: immunoSEQ multiplex PCR; TCRdb's copy keeps in-frame clones and lacks some. The sample has 98,000 or so clones; approximately 95% are singletons. The CDR3 spans 15 residues. CDR1 is MDHEN and CDR2 is SYDVKM in the germline V gene. Between the trimmed V and J ends, which lost 3 bases and 3 bases, there was a span of 12 bases. The chain links TRBV28 to TRBJ2-1; D may be TRBD2 (5 bases). Sequenced: T cells isolated from PBMCs. This TCR derives from a human donor in good health. DNA of the CDR3: TGTGCCAGCAGTTTTCGGGGAACCCTCTACAATGAGCAGTTCTTC. This gives the protein CASSFRGTLYNEQFF.